The TCR beta chain described here comes from a study of T cells after yellow fever vaccination. The overall study: SMART-Seq v4 Ultra Low Input prepared libraries from low-cell fractions.

Findings and limits, study-wide: Researchers noted that a small share of clonotypes showed up in both CD4 and CD8 compartments. Among primary-vaccination clones, most reappeared after the booster, at almost 98% for CD4 and around 91% for CD8.

Germline V lookup: CDR1 SEHNR, CDR2 FQNEAQ (reference sequence). With 2 bases removed from V and 7 bases from J, the gap between germline ends came to 17 bases. This CDR3 spans 15 amino acids. This clonotype was recorded many times. Its antigen remains unknown. TCRdb re-analysed the 5' RACE reads in MiXCR, keeping a single row per CDR3 protein. Among about 130,000 distinct CDR3 sequences listed, under 8% were seen once. The sample consisted of CD4+ T cells sorted from PBMCs, taken 10 days after the yellow fever booster vaccination. The receptor's source is a man aged 25 to 40 who received the YFV17D yellow fever vaccine. The chain uses TRBV7-9 and TRBJ1-1; D may be TRBD1 (6 bases). The CDR3 region is CASSLTGAASIEAFF. The CDR3 DNA reads as TGTGCCAGCAGCTTAACGGGGGCCGCCTCTATTGAAGCTTTCTTT.